The 2 T cell receptor beta chains reported below all come from one sample, sequenced in a study of T-cell reconstitution after alpha-beta-depleted transplantation in children. TCRbeta library construction was performed incorporating unique molecular identifiers. TCRdb reprocessed the PCR reads with MiXCR, giving one entry per CDR3 protein. The data contain about 980,000 distinct CDR3 sequences, roughly 29% of them singletons. The source material was PBMCs, mostly from graft donor cells, sampled 360 days after TCRalphabeta/CD19-depleted stem cell transplant. The origin of the receptors is a boy under three years old who had a stem cell transplant for SCID, so the T cells may come from the graft donor.

V is TRBV12-3 or TRBV12-4 and J is TRBJ1-1; no clear D. The CDR3 is 14 residues long. V was shortened by 7 bases and J by 7 bases, with 19 bases between the two germline ends. The CDR3 DNA is TGTGCCAGCAAATCATCCGGAACAGACTATGAAGCTTTCTTT. This codes for CASKSSGTDYEAFF.

This clonotype came up a few times. The chain has TRBV7-9 and TRBJ1-2, with D maybe TRBD1 (5 bases). Germline CDR1 is SEHNR and CDR2 is FQNEAQ (reference sequence). With 0 bases removed from V and 8 bases from J, the gap between germline ends came to 16 bases. The CDR3 is 15 residues long. This CDR3 is CASSLAEGRTKGYTF. The CDR3 DNA reads as TGTGCCAGCAGCTTAGCAGAGGGGAGGACAAAAGGCTACACCTTC.